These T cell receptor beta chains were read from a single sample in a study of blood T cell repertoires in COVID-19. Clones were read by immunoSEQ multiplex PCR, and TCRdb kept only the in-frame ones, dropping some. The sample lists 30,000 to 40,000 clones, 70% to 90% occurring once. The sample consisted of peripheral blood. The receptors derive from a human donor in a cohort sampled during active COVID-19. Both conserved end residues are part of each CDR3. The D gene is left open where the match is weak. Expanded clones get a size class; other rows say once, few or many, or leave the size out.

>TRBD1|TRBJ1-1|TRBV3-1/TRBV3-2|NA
TGTGCCAGCAGCCTCCCGGGACAGGGGACTGAAGCTTTCTTT
CASSLPGQGTEAFF
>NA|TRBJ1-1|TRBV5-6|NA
TGTGCCAGCAGGCCCCACGCGGTGGGCACTGAAGCTTTCTTT
CASRPHAVGTEAFF
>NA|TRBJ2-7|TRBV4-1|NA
TGCGCCAGCAGCCCTCTCACAGGGTATAGCTCCTACGAGCAGTACTTC
CASSPLTGYSSYEQYF
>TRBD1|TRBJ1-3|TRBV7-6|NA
TGTGCCAGCAGCCCCCACTCACAGGGGGGAGGAAACACCATATATTTT
CASSPHSQGGGNTIYF
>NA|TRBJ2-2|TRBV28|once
TGTGCCACCCCCAGCGGGAACACCGGGGAGCTGTTTTTT
CATPSGNTGELFF
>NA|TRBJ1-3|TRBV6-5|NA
TGTGCCAGCACAACCTCGGCTGGAAACACCATATATTTT
CASTTSAGNTIYF
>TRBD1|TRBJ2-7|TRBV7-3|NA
TGTGCCAGCAGCTTAACGGGACAGGGAGGCTACGAGCAGTACTTC
CASSLTGQGGYEQYF
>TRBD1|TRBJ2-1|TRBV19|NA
TGTGCCAGTAGTACCTACAGGGGAACCTACAATGAGCAGTTCTTC
CASSTYRGTYNEQFF
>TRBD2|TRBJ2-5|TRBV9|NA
TGTGCCAGCAGCGACACCGGGGGGGCCTGGGAGACCCAGTACTTC
CASSDTGGAWETQYF
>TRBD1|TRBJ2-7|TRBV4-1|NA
TGCGCCAGCAGCCAAGAAAGACAGGGGGCGGGCGAGCAGTACTTC
CASSQERQGAGEQYF
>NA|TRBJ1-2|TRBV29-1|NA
TGCAGCGTTGCGAGTTCACCCTATGGCTACACCTTC
CSVASSPYGYTF
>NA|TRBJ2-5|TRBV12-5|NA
TGTGCTAGTGGTTTGGTGCGGGAGACCCAGTACTTC
CASGLVRETQYF
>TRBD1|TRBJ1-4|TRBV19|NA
TGTGCCAGTAGTATAGGGGACAGGGGAACTAATGAAAAACTGTTTTTT
CASSIGDRGTNEKLFF
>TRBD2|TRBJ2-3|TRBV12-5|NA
TGTGCTAGTGGTTTGGTACTAGCGGGGGAGACAGATACGCAGTATTTT
CASGLVLAGETDTQYF
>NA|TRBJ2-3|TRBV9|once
TGTGCCAGCAGCGTAGCCCCTAGCACAGATACGCAGTATTTT
CASSVAPSTDTQYF
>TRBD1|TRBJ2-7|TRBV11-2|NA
TGTGCCAGCAGTAAAATAGGGACAGACGAGCAGTACTTC
CASSKIGTDEQYF
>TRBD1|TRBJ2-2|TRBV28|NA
TGTGCCAGCAGTATCTCCGGGACAGGGGGCCGTCACACCGGGGAGCTGTTTTTT
CASSISGTGGRHTGELFF
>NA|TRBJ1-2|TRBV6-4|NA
TGTGCCAGCAGTGCAGGGCCCAATAACTATGGCTACACCTTC
CASSAGPNNYGYTF
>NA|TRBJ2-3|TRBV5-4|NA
TGTGCCAGCAGCACCCAGAACACAGATACGCAGTATTTT
CASSTQNTDTQYF
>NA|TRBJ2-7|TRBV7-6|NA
TGTGCCAGCAGCTTAGGAAGCCCGGGGGCCTACGAGCAGTACTTC
CASSLGSPGAYEQYF
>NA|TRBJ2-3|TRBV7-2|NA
TGTGCCAGCAGCTCCTCTCCCGGTACGTGGTCCCCAGATACGCAGTATTTT
CASSSSPGTWSPDTQYF
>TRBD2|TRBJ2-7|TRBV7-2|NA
TGTGCCAGCAGCCCTACCGGGACTAGCGACTACGAGCAGTACTTC
CASSPTGTSDYEQYF
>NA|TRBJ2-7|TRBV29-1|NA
TGCAGCGTTTCTCAGGGGCGACTATACGAGCAGTACTTC
CSVSQGRLYEQYF
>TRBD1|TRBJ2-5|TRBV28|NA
TGTGCCAGCAGTTTATGGGACAGGGAGACCCAGTACTTC
CASSLWDRETQYF